These 27 T cell receptor beta chains came from one sample sequenced in a study of cytomegalovirus exposure and HLA in healthy donors (dated by TCRdb to about 2017). Library preparation used the immunoSEQ multiplex PCR assay. For the multiplex PCR, a mixture combining 60 forward primers for TCR Vbeta segments and 13 reverse primers for TCR Jbeta segments was used. Imported from immuneACCESS, the table was reduced by TCRdb to in-frame sequences with V and J called. These copies leave out some clones; in studies compared against another copy, an unresolved V gene accounts for under half, and the cause of the remainder is not known. This sample gives around 130,000 clones in total; about four fifths of them show up just once. In total, the top ten clones hold 4.5% to 5.5% of the sample. The sequenced sample was PBMCs. Receptors originate from a man aged 25-40 years in good health and CMV-seronegative.

This clone was seen only a few times. The CDR3 is CASSPGGAEQYF. The CDR3 DNA reads as TGTGCCAGCAGCCCGGGAGGGGCCGAGCAGTACTTC. V gene TRBV5-5 combines with J gene TRBJ2-7; 8 nucleotides align to TRBD2. CDR1 is SGHKS and CDR2 is YYEKEE in the germline V gene (reference sequence). There are 12 residues in the CDR3. Losses at the gene ends were 4 bases for V and 6 bases for J; bases not matched to a gene: 3. The variable domain in full, with the rest retrieved from reference TRBV5-5 and TRBJ2-7, is DAGVTQSPTHLIKTRGQQVTLRCSPISGHKSVSWYQQVLGQGPQFIFQYYEKEERGRGNFPDRFSARQFPNYSSELNVNALLLGDSALYLCASSPGGAEQYFGPGTRLTVT.

This clone has more than one count but fewer than ten. V gene TRBV14 combines with J gene TRBJ1-1; 9 bases line up with TRBD1. J was trimmed by 5 bases and V by 5 bases; bases with no gene match: 6. The V gene's germline CDR1 is SGHDN and CDR2 FVKESK. This CDR3 has 14 amino acids. Here the CDR3 DNA reads TGTGCCAGCAGCTCCTACAGGGGGCCAACTGAAGCTTTCTTT. Residues: CASSSYRGPTEAFF.

This clone has only a few counts. This rearrangement joins TRBV6-4 to TRBJ2-5; 11 nucleotides agree with TRBD2. CDR1 is MRHNA and CDR2 is SNTAGT in the germline V gene. CDR3 length equals 15 residues. V shed 6 bases, J shed 2 bases, and the junction held 5 bases outside the gene matches. CDR3 nucleotides: TGTGCCAGCAGGCTCATAGCGGGGGGGCAAGAGACCCAGTACTTC. Protein product: CASRLIAGGQETQYF.

V usage is TRBV11-2 and J usage is TRBJ1-1; maybe TRBD1 (6 bases). Germline lookup yields CDR1 SGHAT and CDR2 FQNNGV. CDR3 length: 14 residues. Trimming removed 5 bases from V and 1 base from J, with 11 bases in between. CDR3 sequence (DNA): TGTGCCAGCAGCCTTCTGACAGGGAACACTGAAGCTTTCTTT. As protein: CASSLLTGNTEAFF.

The chain links TRBV29-1 to TRBJ2-4; D possibly corresponds to TRBD1 (6 bases). CDR1 and CDR2 from the germline V gene are SQVTM and ANQGSEA. The ends were cut back, 5 bases at V and 0 bases at J, with 17 bases in the middle. The CDR3 consists of 16 residues. The CDR3 DNA follows: TGCAGCGTTTACACCGACAGGAGCCTAGCCAAAAACATTCAGTACTTC. It is translated as CSVYTDRSLAKNIQYF.

The chain recombines TRBV5-1 with TRBJ2-1; TRBD1 might be the D (5 bases). The CDR3 consists of 16 residues. Trimming stripped 1 base from V and 7 bases from J, with 18 bases between. Germline V lookup: CDR1 SGHRS, CDR2 YFSETQ. CDR3 in DNA: TGCGCCAGCAGCTTGCCCTACGGAAAGGCAGGGAATGAGCAGTTCTTC. Its translation: CASSLPYGKAGNEQFF.

The chain joins TRBV18 to TRBJ2-3, with a possible D match to TRBD2 (6 bases). Germline V CDR1 and CDR2: KGHSH, LQKENI. Deletions cut 4 bases from V and 5 bases from J, with 7 bases between. The CDR3 contains 12 residues. CDR3 nucleotides: TGTGCCAGCTCACGGGGAGGAGATACGCAGTATTTT. The encoded protein is CASSRGGDTQYF.

The chain uses TRBV4-3 and TRBJ2-1; TRBD2 agrees at 7 bases. V dropped 3 bases and J dropped 2; count of bases not matched to a gene: 7. The CDR3 has 16 residues. The germline gives CDR1 LGHNA, CDR2 YSLEER. Here the CDR3 DNA reads TGCGCCAGCAGCCAGTCGGCGGCGGGAGCCTACAATGAGCAGTTCTTC. This sequence encodes CASSQSAAGAYNEQFF.

The chain employs TRBV19 and TRBJ2-6; 7 bases line up with TRBD1. V trimming: 3 bases; J trimming: 0 bases; junction bases outside the gene matches: 5. The germline V gene has CDR1 LNHDA and CDR2 SQIVND (reference sequence). This CDR3 comprises 17 residues. CDR3 in amino acids: CASSMGQIISGANVLTF. The CDR3 nucleotides are TGTGCCAGTAGTATGGGACAGATAATCTCTGGGGCCAACGTCCTGACTTTC.

This clone was counted a few times. The chain couples TRBV19 to TRBJ2-4; 12 bases agree with TRBD2. J was trimmed by 4 bases and V by 7 bases; bases with no gene match: 14. This CDR3 spans 18 amino acids. Germline CDR1 and CDR2: LNHDA and SQIVND (reference sequence). Written as DNA, the CDR3 is TGTGCCAGTACCAATATCCCCCGGACTAGCGGGGTAAAAAACATTCAGTACTTC. Translated: CASTNIPRTSGVKNIQYF.

The DNA for the CDR3 is TGTGCCAGTAGTCTAGGACAGGGGCTATTTACACCCCTCCACTTT. Its translation is CASSLGQGLFTPLHF. The chain carries TRBV19 and TRBJ1-6, with TRBD1 identical over 9 bases. Germline CDR1 is LNHDA and CDR2 is SQIVND (reference sequence). The CDR3 has 15 amino acids. V gave up 5 bases and J gave up 11 bases; unmatched junction bases: 10. Full variable domain (remainder filled in from reference TRBV19 and TRBJ1-6): DGGITQSPKYLFRKEGQNVTLSCEQNLNHDAMYWYRQDPGQGLRLIYYSQIVNDFQKGDIAEGYSVSREKKESFPLTVTSAQKNPTAFYLCASSLGQGLFTPLHFGNGTRLTVT.

This chain joins TRBV7-9 and TRBJ1-2; tentatively, D is TRBD1 (5 bases). Germline values: CDR1 SEHNR, CDR2 FQNEAQ (reference sequence). V dropped 6 bases and J dropped 2 bases, with 16 bases sitting between them. The CDR3 spans 15 residues. Here the CDR3 DNA reads TGTGCCAGCAGTGGAGGGGCCAGTGACAACTATGGCTACACCTTC. Translation: CASSGGASDNYGYTF.

This chain connects TRBV20-1 to TRBJ2-5; a weak D match, TRBD1 (5 bases). V lost 5 bases and J lost 5, with 9 bases in between. Germline CDR1 and CDR2: DFQATT and SNEGSKA (reference sequence). This CDR3 is built from 11 residues. CDR3 in amino acids: CSAPRAETQYF. CDR3 bases: TGCAGTGCTCCCAGGGCGGAGACCCAGTACTTC.

V usage is TRBV4-1 and J usage is TRBJ2-2, with 7 bases that match TRBD1. The CDR3 has 15 residues. Trimming at V came to 1 base and at J to 1 base, leaving 0 bases not matched to a gene. Germline V gene sequence: CDR1 MGHRA, CDR2 YSYEKL. CDR3 residues: CASSQGDRNTGELFF. CDR3 bases: TGCGCCAGCAGCCAAGGGGACAGGAACACCGGGGAGCTGTTTTTT.

V and J are TRBV7-6 and TRBJ1-5; possible D gene TRBD1, 6 bases. V shed 5 bases and J shed 6 bases, with 23 bases lying between them. The germline gives CDR1 SGHVS, CDR2 FNYEAQ. The CDR3 length is 17 residues. The CDR3 nucleotides read TGTGCCAGCAGCCCCGGGGGGGGCAAGAACGTCGGTCAGCCCCAGCATTTT. This encodes CASSPGGGKNVGQPQHF.

The rearrangement joins TRBV5-4 to TRBJ1-2; 9 bases match TRBD1. The CDR3 loop spans 15 amino acids. Germline V gene sequence: CDR1 SGHNT, CDR2 YYREEE (reference sequence). V dropped 3 bases and J dropped 3; count of bases not matched to a gene: 6. The CDR3 coding sequence is TGTGCCAGCAGCTCACCGGGACAGGGAGACTATGGCTACACCTTC. Its translation: CASSSPGQGDYGYTF.

This chain joins TRBV29-1 and TRBJ2-2, with 7 positions matching TRBD2. This CDR3 has 13 amino acids. Germline-derived CDR1 and CDR2 are SQVTM and ANQGSEA. The ends lost 4 bases at V and 5 bases at J; junction bases unmatched: 4. CDR3 amino acids: CSVGTRQTGELFF. CDR3 sequence (DNA): TGCAGCGTTGGGACTAGACAAACCGGGGAGCTGTTTTTT.

The rearrangement links TRBV29-1 to TRBJ1-1, with TRBD1 matching over 7 bases. The CDR3 sequence is 13 residues long. Germline values: CDR1 SQVTM, CDR2 ANQGSEA. The J segment lost 2 bases and the V segment lost 7 bases, leaving 7 bases of the junction unmatched. Here the CDR3 DNA reads TGCAGCGGGCGGGGACAGAGAAACACTGAAGCTTTCTTT. Translated, it gives CSGRGQRNTEAFF.

The rearrangement uses TRBV5-1 and TRBJ2-1; TRBD2 aligns across 16 bases. The CDR3 runs 21 residues. V shed 3 bases, J shed 0 bases, and the junction held 12 bases outside the gene matches. Germline-derived CDR1 and CDR2 are SGHRS and YFSETQ. The CDR3 sequence: CASSSYYGTSGRAGSYNEQFF. The DNA for the CDR3 is TGCGCCAGCAGCTCCTACTATGGGACTAGCGGGAGGGCCGGCTCCTACAATGAGCAGTTCTTC.

This chain links TRBV28 with TRBJ2-7; D call uncertain. Between the trimmed V and J ends, which lost 5 bases and 1 base, there was a span of 18 bases. There are 16 residues in the CDR3. Germline V lookup: CDR1 MDHEN, CDR2 SYDVKM. The chain's CDR3 is CASSPFPGVSSYEQYF. Written as DNA, the CDR3 is TGTGCCAGCAGTCCATTCCCCGGAGTAAGTTCCTACGAGCAGTACTTC.

This clone was observed a single time. The rearrangement joins TRBV7-2 to TRBJ2-7; 7 nucleotides match TRBD1. The CDR3 has 14 amino acids. J was trimmed by 3 bases and V by 3 bases; bases with no gene match: 5. Per the germline V gene, CDR1 is SGHTA and CDR2 is FQGNSA. The CDR3: CASSFTRDSYEQYF. In DNA, the CDR3 is TGTGCCAGCAGCTTCACCAGGGACAGCTACGAGCAGTACTTC.

V usage is TRBV2 and J usage is TRBJ1-5, with a tentative D call TRBD1 (5 bases). CDR3 length equals 15 residues. The V end lost 1 base, the J end lost 5 bases, and 12 bases lay between the germline ends. Germline CDR1 reads SNHLY; CDR2 reads FYNNEI. The CDR3 loop is CASSEGRGAYQPQHF. In DNA, the CDR3 is TGTGCCAGCAGTGAAGGGCGTGGGGCCTATCAGCCCCAGCATTTT. The full variable domain, its missing parts supplied by reference TRBV2 and TRBJ1-5, is EPEVTQTPSHQVTQMGQEVILRCVPISNHLYFYWYRQILGQKVEFLVSFYNNEISEKSEIFDDQFSVERPDGSNFTLKIRSTKLEDSAMYFCASSEGRGAYQPQHFGDGTRLSIL.

The chain has TRBV2 and TRBJ2-5; 9 nucleotides align to TRBD2. The length of the CDR3 is 16 residues. The J segment lost 4 bases and the V segment lost 2 bases, leaving 8 bases of the junction unmatched. Germline V CDR1 and CDR2: SNHLY, FYNNEI. CDR3 protein: CASSEMASGVGETQYF. Here the CDR3 DNA reads TGTGCCAGCAGTGAAATGGCTAGCGGGGTAGGAGAGACCCAGTACTTC.

This chain joins TRBV28 and TRBJ1-6, with TRBD1 as a possible D gene (5 bases). Between the trimmed V and J ends, which lost 3 bases and 9 bases, there was a span of 18 bases. Germline V gives CDR1 MDHEN, CDR2 SYDVKM. The CDR3 is 16 amino acids. The CDR3 region has the DNA TGTGCCAGCAGTTTGCCACAGGCCCCCCCAATTTCACCCCTCCACTTT. It specifies CASSLPQAPPISPLHF.

The V and J genes are TRBV11-3 and TRBJ2-7; 10 bases are shared with TRBD2. CDR3 length: 15 residues. CDR1 is SGHNT and CDR2 is YENEEA in the germline V gene. After removal of 5 bases from V and 2 bases from J, the junction contained 6 bases not matched to a gene. The CDR3 sequence: CASSLGLAETYEQYF. As DNA, the CDR3 is TGTGCCAGCAGCCTAGGACTAGCGGAGACCTACGAGCAGTACTTC.

This chain links TRBV2 with TRBJ2-5; unclear D gene. The CDR3 length is 12 residues. Germline V lookup: CDR1 SNHLY, CDR2 FYNNEI. V lost 4 bases, J lost 3 bases, and 6 bases lay in between. CDR3 protein: CASSAEKETQYF. CDR3 bases: TGTGCCAGCAGTGCCGAGAAAGAGACCCAGTACTTC. The whole variable domain, filled in from reference TRBV2 and TRBJ2-5, reads EPEVTQTPSHQVTQMGQEVILRCVPISNHLYFYWYRQILGQKVEFLVSFYNNEISEKSEIFDDQFSVERPDGSNFTLKIRSTKLEDSAMYFCASSAEKETQYFGPGTRLLVL.

The V and J genes are TRBV10-1 and TRBJ2-7; tentative D call: TRBD2 (6 bases). The V end was cut by 6 bases, the J end by 3 bases, with 9 bases between. There are 12 residues in the CDR3. The germline gives CDR1 WNHNN, CDR2 SYGVQD (reference sequence). The CDR3 here is CASRGDCYEQYF. The CDR3 nucleotides are TGCGCCAGCAGGGGGGACTGCTACGAGCAGTACTTC.